The next 12 T cell receptor beta chains were all read from a single sample in a study of blood T cell repertoires in COVID-19. Sequencing was performed with immunoSEQ multiplex PCR; in TCRdb, only in-frame clones are kept and a portion is missing. The data hold 150,000 or so clones, with roughly 80% observed a single time. Sequencing was carried out using peripheral blood. All receptors come from a woman aged 45-59 years with active or convalescent COVID-19.

This clone was detected a few times. The gene calls are TRBV7-2 and TRBJ1-6; 12 nucleotides match TRBD1. CDR3 length: 16 amino acids. Germline trimming cut 3 bases from V and 10 bases from J; bases unmatched to any gene: 7. Germline assignment: CDR1 SGHTA and CDR2 FQGNSA. The CDR3 DNA reads as TGTGCCAGCAGCTTGATGGGGACAGGGGGCCGGTCACCCCTCCACTTT. It encodes CASSLMGTGGRSPLHF.

The chain's CDR3 is CASTGTVLYEQYF. The CDR3 bases are TGTGCCAGCACCGGGACTGTTCTCTACGAGCAGTACTTC. This chain joins TRBV28 and TRBJ2-7; the D gene is possibly TRBD2 (6 bases). The germline V and J ends were trimmed by 7 bases and 3 bases, with 13 bases remaining between them. Germline V CDR1 and CDR2: MDHEN, SYDVKM. The CDR3 covers 13 residues.

The CDR3 region is CASAEGRGGYTF. The CDR3 region has the DNA TGCGCCAGCGCGGAGGGGCGGGGAGGCTACACCTTC. The chain uses TRBV5-1 and TRBJ1-2, with a tentative D call TRBD1 (5 bases). The germline gives CDR1 SGHRS, CDR2 YFSETQ. The CDR3 consists of 12 residues. The germline V and J ends were trimmed by 7 bases and 8 bases, with 15 bases remaining between them. The whole variable domain, remainder taken from reference TRBV5-1 and TRBJ1-2, is KAGVTQTPRYLIKTRGQQVTLSCSPISGHRSVSWYQQTPGQGLQFLFEYFSETQRNKGNFPGRFSGRQFSNSRSEMNVSTLELGDSALYLCASAEGRGGYTFGSGTRLTVV.

This clone was recorded many times. The chain carries TRBV5-3 and TRBJ2-3; perhaps TRBD1 as D (5 bases). TRBV5-3 carries the ORF label, with uncertain function. The CDR3 length is 15 residues. V shed 1 base and J shed 2 bases, with 11 bases lying between them. The CDR3 reads CARSLRGGPTDTQYF. CDR3 nucleotides: TGTGCCAGAAGCTTGAGGGGTGGGCCCACAGATACGCAGTATTTT.

The chain carries TRBV2 and TRBJ2-7; unclear D gene. The germline V and J ends were trimmed by 4 bases and 0 bases, with 7 bases remaining between them. CDR1 and CDR2 from the germline V gene are SNHLY and FYNNEI. The CDR3 is 13 residues long. CDR3 region: CASSGSVSYEQYF. CDR3 in DNA: TGTGCCAGCAGTGGGTCGGTCTCCTACGAGCAGTACTTC.

This clone was observed a handful of times. The V and J genes are TRBV7-2 and TRBJ1-2, with D maybe TRBD1 (5 bases). This CDR3 is built from 17 residues. Trimming removed 5 bases from V and 7 bases from J, with 26 bases in between. Germline V gene lookup returns CDR1 SGHTA and CDR2 FQGNSA. The CDR3 protein is CASSQRLGISKQGGYTF. As DNA, the CDR3 is TGTGCCAGCAGCCAAAGGCTTGGGATCAGCAAGCAGGGTGGCTACACCTTC. The whole variable domain, remainder taken from reference TRBV7-2 and TRBJ1-2, is GAGVSQSPSNKVTEKGKDVELRCDPISGHTALYWYRQSLGQGLEFLIYFQGNSAPDKSGLPSDRFSAERTGGSVSTLTIQRTQQEDSAVYLCASSQRLGISKQGGYTFGSGTRLTVV.

The chain couples TRBV25-1 to TRBJ1-1; TRBD1 aligns across 7 bases. The junction had 7 bases not matched to a gene; V was cut back by 6 bases and J by 3 bases. CDR3 length: 14 residues. Germline CDR1 MGHDK, CDR2 SYGVNS. The CDR3 spells CASRRQGSDTEAFF. The CDR3 bases are TGTGCCAGCAGGAGACAGGGTAGTGACACTGAAGCTTTCTTT. Combining the CDR3 with reference TRBV25-1 and TRBJ1-1 gives the whole variable domain EADIYQTPRYLVIGTGKKITLECSQTMGHDKMYWYQQDPGMELHLIHYSYGVNSTEKGDLSSESTVSRIRTEHFPLTLESARPSHTSQYLCASRRQGSDTEAFFGQGTRLTVV.

This clone appeared once. The chain joins TRBV10-3 to TRBJ2-2; 10 bases are a match to TRBD2. Trimming cost V 10 bases and J 7 bases; bases outside gene matches: 6. Germline V gene data show CDR1 as ENHRY and CDR2 as SYGVKD. CDR3 length: 13 residues. The CDR3 spells CANQRGGNGELFF. Written as DNA, the CDR3 is TGTGCCAATCAGCGGGGGGGCAACGGGGAGCTGTTTTTT.

The chain employs TRBV5-8 and TRBJ1-6, with a possible D match to TRBD1 (6 bases). Trimming removed 0 bases at V and 10 bases at J, with 14 bases between. This CDR3 has 15 amino acids. CDR1 and CDR2 (germline): SGHTS, YDEGEE. In nucleotides, the CDR3 is TGTGCCAGCAGCTTGGCCATGGGGGCTCGATCACCCCTCCACTTT. It encodes CASSLAMGARSPLHF.

This clone was seen only a few times. The chain employs TRBV28 and TRBJ2-1; the match to TRBD1 covers 7 bases. The trim removed 5 bases at V and 14 bases at J, leaving 12 bases unmatched. The CDR3 contains 13 residues. From germline, CDR1 is MDHEN and CDR2 SYDVKM. The CDR3 protein is CASSPVLGGGKFF. The CDR3 DNA reads TGTGCCAGCAGTCCCGTTTTAGGGGGCGGTAAGTTCTTC.

Only one count was recorded for this clone. The V gene is TRBV29-1, the J gene TRBJ1-2; TRBD1 agrees at 8 bases. CDR3 size: 13 residues. V lost 4 bases to trimming and J lost 7 bases; unmatched junction nucleotides: 8. The germline gives CDR1 SQVTM, CDR2 ANQGSEA. CDR3 sequence reads: CSVGQAGGFGYTF. The CDR3 DNA sequence: TGCAGCGTTGGCCAGGCAGGGGGCTTTGGCTACACCTTC.

This clone has a single count. The chain has TRBV3-1 (or the pseudogene TRBV3-2) and TRBJ2-1; 15 nucleotides align to TRBD2. Germline V CDR1 and CDR2: LGHDT, YNNKEL (reference sequence). CDR3 length: 13 residues. Trimming cost V 3 bases and J 15 bases; bases outside gene matches: 3. Written as DNA, the CDR3 is TGTGCCAGCAGCCAGAGGACTAGCGGGAGGGCGTTCTTC. This sequence encodes CASSQRTSGRAFF.